Listed below are T cell receptor beta chains from one sample, sequenced in a study of cytomegalovirus exposure and HLA in healthy donors. Generated by immunoSEQ multiplex PCR, the TCRdb table keeps only in-frame clones and is missing some. Seen here are around 130,000 clones, 84% observed once, and the top ten hold 2.5% to 3%. Material for sequencing was PBMCs. These receptors were taken from a woman aged 18-29 years in good health and CMV-seropositive. CDR3s include the opening cysteine and the closing phenylalanine or tryptophan. Fields, in order: CDR3 DNA, CDR3 protein, V gene, D gene, CDR3 length, J gene, clone size. A D gene is named only where the DNA matches it firmly. Size is omitted from some rows. Given values are once, few, many or a class for expanded clones.

DNA: TGTGCCAGCAGCCCGCCCGGGGGGAGCTCCTACAATGAGCAGTTCTTC; CDR3: CASSPPGGSSYNEQFF; V: TRBV7-9; D: TRBD2; length: 16; J: TRBJ2-1; size: NA
DNA: TGCGCCAGCAGGGGGGACAGTCATAACTATGGCTACACCTTC; CDR3: CASRGDSHNYGYTF; V: TRBV10-2; D: TRBD1; length: 14; J: TRBJ1-2; size: NA
DNA: TGTGCCAGCAGCACCCAGAGCAATCAGCCCCAGCATTTT; CDR3: CASSTQSNQPQHF; V: TRBV6-6; D: NA; length: 13; J: TRBJ1-5; size: NA
DNA: TGTGCCAGCAGCCCTGGGGACTACCCGAAGACCCAGTACTTC; CDR3: CASSPGDYPKTQYF; V: TRBV11-2; D: TRBD2; length: 14; J: TRBJ2-5; size: few
DNA: TGCAGCGTTGAGGTAGGGACAGGGGACGGCGAGCAGTACTTC; CDR3: CSVEVGTGDGEQYF; V: TRBV29-1; D: TRBD1; length: 14; J: TRBJ2-7; size: NA
DNA: TGTGCCAGCAGCCCTAAAAAACGGATTAGCACCTACAATGAGCAGTTCTTC; CDR3: CASSPKKRISTYNEQFF; V: TRBV7-9; D: NA; length: 17; J: TRBJ2-1; size: few
DNA: TGTGCCAGCAGCCCAAGACTAGCGAACACCGGGGAGCTGTTTTTT; CDR3: CASSPRLANTGELFF; V: TRBV4-2; D: NA; length: 15; J: TRBJ2-2; size: NA
DNA: TGCAGCGTGGGGGCGCGTGGCTACACCTTC; CDR3: CSVGARGYTF; V: TRBV29-1; D: NA; length: 10; J: TRBJ1-2; size: NA
DNA: TGTGCCAGCAGCGGGACTAGCGGGGGGATGGAGACCCAGTACTTC; CDR3: CASSGTSGGMETQYF; V: TRBV5-4; D: TRBD2; length: 15; J: TRBJ2-5; size: NA
DNA: TGTGCCAGCAGTGAACGACCCCTGGGGGGGGGCTATGTAAATACGCAGTATTTT; CDR3: CASSERPLGGGYVNTQYF; V: TRBV6-1; D: NA; length: 18; J: TRBJ2-3; size: NA
DNA: TGTGCCAGCAGCTCCCCCGGGACAGAAAACCCCCACGAGCAGTACTTC; CDR3: CASSSPGTENPHEQYF; V: TRBV7-9; D: TRBD1; length: 16; J: TRBJ2-7; size: NA
DNA: TGTGCCAGCAGTGAGGGGGCAGTAAACACCGGGGAGCTGTTTTTT; CDR3: CASSEGAVNTGELFF; V: TRBV2; D: NA; length: 15; J: TRBJ2-2; size: NA
DNA: TGTGCCAGCAGTAGTTCGGGGGGGCCGGAGACCCAGTACTTC; CDR3: CASSSSGGPETQYF; V: TRBV7-2; D: TRBD2; length: 14; J: TRBJ2-5; size: NA
DNA: TGTGCCAGCAGCTTAGCTAGCGGGGGGGCCCCCCCCTACAATGAGCAGTTCTTC; CDR3: CASSLASGGAPPYNEQFF; V: TRBV11-2; D: TRBD2; length: 18; J: TRBJ2-1; size: NA
DNA: TGTGCCATCAGCCCGCGGGGCGGGGAAGGGCAGCCCCAGCATTTT; CDR3: CAISPRGGEGQPQHF; V: TRBV10-3; D: NA; length: 15; J: TRBJ1-5; size: NA
DNA: TGTGCCAGCAGTTATAGGGACAGGGACTATGGCTACACCTTC; CDR3: CASSYRDRDYGYTF; V: TRBV6-5; D: TRBD1; length: 14; J: TRBJ1-2; size: NA
DNA: TGTGCCACCAGCATTGGCCACACGATGAACACTGAAGCTTTCTTT; CDR3: CATSIGHTMNTEAFF; V: TRBV15; D: NA; length: 15; J: TRBJ1-1; size: NA
DNA: TGTGCCAGCAGTCTCGGGGTCCAGCAGCCCCAGCATTTT; CDR3: CASSLGVQQPQHF; V: TRBV6-1; D: NA; length: 13; J: TRBJ1-5; size: once
DNA: TGTGCCAGCAGTAACTGGGGGGAAAACTATGGCTACACCTTC; CDR3: CASSNWGENYGYTF; V: TRBV6-1; D: NA; length: 14; J: TRBJ1-2; size: once
DNA: TGTGCCAGCAGCCGGGGAGGCAGCAATCAGCCCCAGCATTTT; CDR3: CASSRGGSNQPQHF; V: TRBV5-5; D: NA; length: 14; J: TRBJ1-5; size: once
DNA: TGTGCCAGCAGTAAAGACAGCCCCTACGAGCAGTACTTC; CDR3: CASSKDSPYEQYF; V: TRBV28; D: NA; length: 13; J: TRBJ2-7; size: NA
DNA: TGCAGCGTTACCGGGACAGATGGCTACACCTTC; CDR3: CSVTGTDGYTF; V: TRBV29-1; D: TRBD1; length: 11; J: TRBJ1-2; size: NA
DNA: TGTGCCAGCAGCCTCGGACTAGCTGGTGAGCAGTTCTTC; CDR3: CASSLGLAGEQFF; V: TRBV7-3; D: TRBD2; length: 13; J: TRBJ2-1; size: NA
DNA: TGTGCCAGCAGCGTATCCCCCTCGGATGAGCAGTTCTTC; CDR3: CASSVSPSDEQFF; V: TRBV9; D: NA; length: 13; J: TRBJ2-1; size: NA
DNA: TGTGCCAGCAGCTTGACAGGGCATGGCTACACCTTC; CDR3: CASSLTGHGYTF; V: TRBV7-9; D: TRBD1; length: 12; J: TRBJ1-2; size: NA
DNA: TGTGCCAGCAGTTTCTACAGCTCTGCCCCGGGGGCCAAAAACATTCAGTACTTC; CDR3: CASSFYSSAPGAKNIQYF; V: TRBV28; D: NA; length: 18; J: TRBJ2-4; size: NA
DNA: TGCGCCAGCAGCACCGACTTGTACACGGGGGAGCTGTTTTTT; CDR3: CASSTDLYTGELFF; V: TRBV5-1; D: NA; length: 14; J: TRBJ2-2; size: NA
DNA: TGTGCCAGCAGCGTAGGAGGGGTAGCGGCCAATGAGCAGTTCTTC; CDR3: CASSVGGVAANEQFF; V: TRBV9; D: NA; length: 15; J: TRBJ2-1; size: NA
DNA: TGCGCCAGCAGCCAAGATCGGAATGAGCAGTTCTTC; CDR3: CASSQDRNEQFF; V: TRBV4-1; D: NA; length: 12; J: TRBJ2-1; size: NA
DNA: TGCGCCAGCAGCTTGGCCGGGACAGCAAACACTGAAGCTTTCTTT; CDR3: CASSLAGTANTEAFF; V: TRBV5-1; D: TRBD1; length: 15; J: TRBJ1-1; size: NA
DNA: TGTGCCAGCAGTGAAGCGGCGGCAGGGGGCATTGTTTATGGCTACACCTTC; CDR3: CASSEAAAGGIVYGYTF; V: TRBV6-1; D: TRBD1; length: 17; J: TRBJ1-2; size: NA
DNA: TGTGCCAGCAGGGCTGGACAAAATAGCAATCAGCCCCAGCATTTT; CDR3: CASRAGQNSNQPQHF; V: TRBV5-8; D: NA; length: 15; J: TRBJ1-5; size: few
DNA: TGCGCCAGCAGCCAAACCGACAGGGATAATCGGCCCCAGCATTTT; CDR3: CASSQTDRDNRPQHF; V: TRBV4-1; D: TRBD1; length: 15; J: TRBJ1-5; size: once
DNA: TGTGCCACCAGCAGGGACAGGGGAGGGAACACTGAAGCTTTCTTT; CDR3: CATSRDRGGNTEAFF; V: TRBV15; D: TRBD1; length: 15; J: TRBJ1-1; size: NA
DNA: TGTGCCAGCAGTGAATGGGCGGGGGAGATCGATACGCAGTATTTT; CDR3: CASSEWAGEIDTQYF; V: TRBV2; D: TRBD2; length: 15; J: TRBJ2-3; size: few